This entry concerns a single T cell receptor beta chain. V dropped 4 bases and J dropped 0; count of bases not matched to a gene: 6. Per germline, CDR1 SGHNT and CDR2 YYREEE (reference sequence). The length of the CDR3 is 16 residues. This sample is drawn from a study of cytomegalovirus exposure and HLA in healthy donors. PCR was performed using 60 Vbeta and 13 Jbeta primers. As handled by the study authors: An analysis performed later counted 81 million or so unique TCR beta chains (roughly 11 million of them shared). Using immunoSEQ multiplex PCR, the repertoire was profiled, and TCRdb retains in-frame clones only, with some absent. V and J calls and clone size are copied from that table; D and trimming were computed from the DNA. Of over 110,000 clones in the sample, roughly 80% were seen once.

The clonotype was recovered from a man in his forties in good health and CMV-seronegative. The chain links TRBV5-4 to TRBJ2-3; TRBD1 agrees at 9 bases. What was sequenced was PBMCs. CDR3 sequence: CASSKDRGFSTDTQYF. DNA for the CDR3: TGTGCCAGCAGCAAAGACAGGGGGTTTAGCACAGATACGCAGTATTTT.